This TCR beta chain was identified during a study of a mutant IDH1 vaccine in newly diagnosed glioma. Here immunoSEQ multiplex PCR was the method, and the copy in TCRdb shows in-frame clones only, minus some. The sample has tens of thousands of clones, about 80% seen once. As to time point: week 47, end of study. Vaccinated patients received 300 ug of mutant IDH1 20-mer peptide per dose, with topical imiquimod. Points on this clone: What it binds is unknown.

Material: PBMCs, obtained from a glioma patient whose treatment included an IDH1 peptide vaccine. The sequence came from a man aged 40-49 years with glioma. Some clones in this sample may be carry-over from other donors' samples.

The CDR3: CASSQEWGLPNYGYTF. The CDR3 nucleotides read TGTGCCAGCAGCCAAGAATGGGGGCTACCTAACTATGGCTACACCTTC. The chain carries TRBV4-2 and TRBJ1-2; a possible D gene is TRBD1 (6 bases). The CDR3 spans 16 residues. V was pared by 0 bases and J by 0 bases, with 11 bases between. The V gene's germline CDR1 is LGHNA and CDR2 YNFKEQ.